This TCR beta chain was recovered during a study of blood T cell repertoires in COVID-19. This study enrolled people aged 18 to 89 from roughly 24 US geographic areas. Cohorts were assigned according to the clinical history that participants reported. Authors' processing steps: Quantification of nucleated cells was approximated via reference gene primer amplification. Profiling relied on immunoSEQ multiplex PCR, and the TCRdb table lists in-frame clones only, not all of them. For V, J and clone size, that table is used; D and trimming come from the DNA. The sample lists about 130,000 clones; 86% were seen once. CDR3 length: 20 residues. V shed 4 bases, J shed 0 bases, and the junction held 13 bases outside the gene matches. CDR1 is KGHSH, CDR2 LQKENI, per germline.

The receptor was derived from a man in his forties or fifties who had recovered from COVID-19. The chain couples TRBV18 to TRBJ2-2; 11 bases match TRBD1. Sequenced: PBMCs or T cells enriched from blood (not recorded which). The CDR3 sequence is CASSLHKVTGQGANTGELFF. The DNA of the CDR3 is TGTGCCAGCTCACTACACAAAGTAACGGGACAGGGGGCGAACACCGGGGAGCTGTTTTTT.